The 26 T cell receptor beta chains given below trace back to one sample, sequenced in a study of identical twins. MiXCR was run by TCRdb on the 5' RACE reads, yielding one entry per CDR3 protein. The sample carries 1,800,000 or so distinct CDR3 sequences, less than 40% recorded once. The material sequenced was cord blood. These TCRs come from a newborn girl in good health.

The chain is built from TRBV3-1 and TRBJ1-5; no definite D call. Germline CDR1 LGHDT, CDR2 YNNKEL (reference sequence). Trimming removed 3 bases from V and 1 base from J, with 10 bases in between. The CDR3 runs to 15 residues. The CDR3 here is CASSQNGKSNQPQHF. In nucleotides, the CDR3 is TGTGCCAGCAGCCAGAATGGAAAGAGCAATCAGCCCCAGCATTTT.

A few counts support this clonotype. The junction differs from germline at one of its ends, possibly a read error. The chain has TRBV20-1 and TRBJ2-5; 8 bases line up with TRBD1. CDR1 and CDR2 from the germline V gene are DFQATT and SNEGSKA (reference sequence). There are 16 residues in the CDR3. The CDR3, as DNA: TGCATTGCTAGGGACCCGGACAGGGTGGCACACAATGAGCAGTACTTC. This sequence encodes CIARDPDRVAHNEQYF.

The V and J genes are TRBV2 and TRBJ2-4; 8 bases line up with TRBD1. TRBJ2-7 matches the DNA end more closely, so the J call is doubtful. The CDR3 extends over 13 amino acids. In germline, CDR1 is SNHLY, CDR2 FYNNEI. The CDR3 DNA is TGTGCCAGCAGGACAGGGGACCCCTACGAGCAGTACTTC. This gives the protein CASRTGDPYEQYF.

V is TRBV25-1 and J is TRBJ2-7, with a tentative D call TRBD1 (6 bases). The length of the CDR3 is 14 residues. Trimming left V 3 bases short and J 3 bases short, with 12 bases between. Germline V lookup: CDR1 MGHDK, CDR2 SYGVNS. The CDR3 DNA is TGTGCCAGCAGTGAGACAGGTCTTCTCTACGAGCAGTACTTC. This gives the protein CASSETGLLYEQYF.

This clonotype was detected only a few times. The V gene is TRBV4-1, the J gene TRBJ1-2; perhaps TRBD1 as D (6 bases). The CDR3 consists of 15 residues. The V and J ends lost 4 bases and 8 bases respectively, with 20 bases between them. Looked up from germline, CDR1 is MGHRA and CDR2 is YSYEKL. This CDR3 is CASSRTTGSLGGYTF. CDR3 in DNA: TGCGCCAGCAGCCGAACCACAGGGTCTTTGGGCGGCTACACCTTC.

The chain is built from TRBV11-3 and TRBJ2-5; D call uncertain. This CDR3 contains 13 residues. V lost 4 bases, J lost 11 bases, and 17 bases lay in between. CDR1 and CDR2 (germline): SGHNT, YENEEA. This CDR3 is CASSSQAYNEQYF. The CDR3 DNA reads TGTGCCAGCAGCTCCCAAGCGTACAATGAGCAGTACTTC.

The V call is TRBV7-2, the J call TRBJ2-3; 7 nucleotides line up with TRBD2. The V segment lost 2 bases and the J segment 6 bases; nucleotides outside the gene matches: 8. The CDR3 has 15 amino acids. Germline CDR1 reads SGHTA; CDR2 reads FQGNSA. CDR3 DNA sequence: TGTGCCAGCAGCTTAACGGGGGGTTGGAAGGATACGCAGTATTTT. Protein: CASSLTGGWKDTQYF. Variable domain in full (rest from reference TRBV7-2 and TRBJ2-3): GAGVSQSPSNKVTEKGKDVELRCDPISGHTALYWYRQSLGQGLEFLIYFQGNSAPDKSGLPSDRFSAERTGGSVSTLTIQRTQQEDSAVYLCASSLTGGWKDTQYFGPGTRLTVL.

The chain is built from TRBV20-1 and TRBJ2-7; possibly TRBD1 for D (6 bases). Trimming stripped 5 bases from V and 1 base from J, with 15 bases between. This CDR3 has 14 amino acids. CDR1 is DFQATT and CDR2 is SNEGSKA in the germline V gene (reference sequence). In DNA, the CDR3 is TGCAGTGCTCCCGAAGGGGGATATTCCTACGAGCAGTACTTC. Amino acid sequence: CSAPEGGYSYEQYF.

The chain is built from TRBV21-1 and TRBJ2-5; the table gives TRBD2 as D, unverified against the DNA. TRBV21-1 is marked as a pseudogene. This CDR3 contains 15 residues. The CDR3 reads CASSPTSPQGNEQYF. CDR3 nucleotides: TGTGCCAGCAGCCCGACTAGCCCCCAGGGAAATGAGCAGTACTTC.

The CDR3 protein is CSAGDSQISNQPQHF. The CDR3 coding sequence is TGCAGTGCTGGGGACAGTCAAATTAGCAATCAGCCCCAGCATTTT. This sequence joins TRBV20-1 and TRBJ1-5, with 7 bases fitting TRBD1. Germline CDR1 is DFQATT and CDR2 is SNEGSKA (reference sequence). V shed 5 bases, J shed 0 bases, and the junction held 7 bases outside the gene matches. CDR3 size: 15 residues.

The DNA for the CDR3 is TGCGCCAGCAGCTTTAGCGGGGTCGCCGAGACCCAGTACTTC. This gives the protein CASSFSGVAETQYF. This sequence joins TRBV5-1 and TRBJ2-5; TRBD2 agrees at 8 bases. Germline values: CDR1 SGHRS, CDR2 YFSETQ. V lost 2 bases and J lost 5; bases outside the gene matches: 5. The CDR3 runs 14 residues.

This clonotype was recorded a few times. The V gene is TRBV6-6, the J gene TRBJ1-5; 8 bases align to TRBD1. With V trimmed by 5 bases and J by 4 bases, 10 bases remained unmatched. The germline V gene has CDR1 MNHNY and CDR2 SVGAGI (reference sequence). CDR3 length: 16 amino acids. CDR3 DNA: TGTGCCAGCAGTCAGCCCAGGACAGGGAGGAATCAGCCCCAGCATTTT. Translating gives CASSQPRTGRNQPQHF.

The genes are TRBV24-1 and TRBJ2-3, with D unclear. Trimming shortened V by 5 bases and J by 7 bases, and 6 bases separated the two germline ends. The germline V gene encodes CDR1 KGHDR and CDR2 SFDVKD. The CDR3 length is 11 residues. The CDR3 spells CATSAAYTQYF. Written as DNA, the CDR3 is TGTGCCACCAGTGCGGCATATACGCAGTATTTT.

V and J are TRBV25-1 and TRBJ1-2; 9 bases fit TRBD1. This CDR3 has 14 amino acids. The germline gives CDR1 MGHDK, CDR2 SYGVNS. Trimming cost V 4 bases and J 4 bases; bases outside gene matches: 4. The CDR3 DNA reads as TGTGCCAGCAGTGTCACAGGGGGCGCCTATGGCTACACCTTC. This gives the protein CASSVTGGAYGYTF.

This clonotype was picked up a small number of times. The V and J genes are TRBV14 and TRBJ2-3, with no clear D. V shed 0 bases and J shed 1 base, with 11 bases lying between them. The CDR3 is 16 residues long. Germline CDR1 is SGHDN and CDR2 is FVKESK. The CDR3 nucleotides are TGTGCCAGCAGCCAAGATCTAATGGTAGGCACAGATACGCAGTATTTT. The encoded protein is CASSQDLMVGTDTQYF.

This clonotype occurred many times. The CDR3 sequence is CASSYSRTGYEQYF. CDR3 bases: TGTGCCAGCAGTTACTCGAGAACCGGGTACGAGCAGTACTTC. The rearrangement joins TRBV6-5 to TRBJ2-7; D not resolved. Trimming shortened V by 0 bases and J by 4 bases, and 10 bases separated the two germline ends. CDR1 and CDR2 from the germline V gene are MNHEY and SVGAGI. The length of the CDR3 is 14 residues.

The V gene is TRBV9, the J gene TRBJ2-2; the D gene is possibly TRBD2 (6 bases). V lost 2 bases and J lost 4, with 18 bases in between. Germline CDR1 and CDR2: SGDLS and YYNGEE. The CDR3 is made up of 17 amino acids. CDR3 nucleotide sequence: TGTGCCAGCAGCGTCGATGAACTAGCTTCGAGCACCGGGGAGCTGTTTTTT. Translation gives CASSVDELASSTGELFF.

The chain combines TRBV30 with TRBJ2-1; D is unresolved. The V gene lost 1 base and the J gene lost 6 bases, with 4 bases spanning the gap. CDR1 GTSNPN and CDR2 SVGIG come from the germline V gene (reference sequence). This CDR3 comprises 11 residues. The CDR3 loop is CAWSAINEQFF. The CDR3, as DNA: TGTGCCTGGAGTGCGATCAATGAGCAGTTCTTC.

This chain's CDR3 is CSARDPSGRGNEYFF. The CDR3 DNA sequence: TGCAGTGCTAGAGATCCTAGCGGGAGAGGGAATGAGTACTTCTTC. The genes are TRBV20-1 and TRBJ2-1; TRBD2 matches at 10 bases. V lost 0 bases and J lost 16; bases outside the gene matches: 15. Germline CDR1 reads DFQATT; CDR2 reads SNEGSKA (reference sequence). The CDR3 consists of 15 residues.

In this sample, this clonotype turned up a few times. This sequence joins TRBV27 and TRBJ2-7; D ambiguous. Germline V gives CDR1 MNHEY, CDR2 SMNVEV (reference sequence). The V end was cut by 7 bases, the J end by 3 bases, with 16 bases between. The CDR3 runs to 14 residues. This CDR3 reads CASTPKYKGYEQYF. The CDR3 coding sequence is TGTGCCAGCACCCCCAAATACAAGGGCTACGAGCAGTACTTC.

This clonotype was observed a handful of times. The V gene is TRBV20-1, the J gene TRBJ2-4, with 11 bases identical to TRBD2. CDR3 length: 17 amino acids. CDR1 DFQATT and CDR2 SNEGSKA come from the germline V gene (reference sequence). V was clipped by 3 bases and J by 0 bases; unmatched bases: 7. The CDR3 is CSARGSGRAVAKNIQYF. The CDR3 coding sequence is TGCAGTGCTAGGGGTAGCGGGAGGGCCGTAGCCAAAAACATTCAGTACTTC.

The V gene is TRBV20-1, the J gene TRBJ2-3; D is tentatively TRBD1 or TRBD2 (5 bases each). Deletions cut 5 bases from V and 5 bases from J, with 23 bases between. The CDR3 is 16 amino acids. CDR1 is DFQATT and CDR2 is SNEGSKA in the germline V gene (reference sequence). In nucleotides, the CDR3 is TGCAGTGCTCACAACCCAACGGGGTTCAGGGAAGATACGCAGTATTTT. Encoded protein: CSAHNPTGFREDTQYF.

The J gene is TRBJ2-4, the V gene TRBV4-2; 9 bases fit TRBD2. CDR1 is LGHNA, CDR2 YNFKEQ, per germline. V lost 1 base, J lost 6 bases, and 7 bases stayed unmatched. This CDR3 is 16 amino acids long. The CDR3 region is CASSQGDSGSLNIQYF. The CDR3 coding sequence is TGTGCCAGCAGCCAAGGGGATAGCGGGAGTTTAAACATTCAGTACTTC.

The rearrangement joins TRBV10-3 to TRBJ2-1; 9 bases map to TRBD1. Per the germline V gene, CDR1 is ENHRY and CDR2 is SYGVKD. J gave up 8 bases and V 6 bases, and 11 bases lay outside the gene matches. The CDR3 consists of 15 residues. CDR3 coding DNA: TGTGCCATCAGAACCGGGACAGGGAGTTGGGATGAGCAGTTCTTC. This encodes CAIRTGTGSWDEQFF.

This clonotype has only a few counts. The CDR3 DNA reads TGTGCCAGCAGCTTAGCCGGAGGACTAGCGGCCTACAATGAGCAGTTCTTC. Translating it yields CASSLAGGLAAYNEQFF. The chain uses TRBV7-9 and TRBJ2-1; 10 bases map to TRBD2. Germline-derived CDR1 and CDR2 are SEHNR and FQNEAQ (reference sequence). The CDR3 contains 17 residues. The junction had 4 bases not matched to a gene; V was cut back by 0 bases and J by 2 bases.

This clonotype was seen only a few times. The chain has TRBV4-1 and TRBJ2-1, with a weak D call TRBD2 (5 bases). With 0 bases removed from V and 7 bases from J, the gap between germline ends came to 10 bases. CDR3 length equals 14 residues. From germline, CDR1 is MGHRA and CDR2 YSYEKL. CDR3 coding DNA: TGCGCCAGCAGCCAAGATATTGGCGGGAATGAGCAGTTCTTC. It codes for CASSQDIGGNEQFF.